This T cell receptor (beta chain) comes out of a study of beta chain features in type 1 diabetes. Overall study findings and caveats: An over-representation of cells with high TCR expression could result from cDNA sequencing. Here, the possible influence of HLA type (on TCRB rearrangement) remained unresolved. Type 1 diabetes patients had VDJ junctions that carried fewer insertions and more deletions. Type 1 diabetes patients had TCRB CDR3s that were shorter (moderately but significantly so) in all four CD4+ subsets.

Concerning this clone: Its specificity is not known.

CD45RO/CCR7/CD25/CD127/CD95/CD27 sorting isolated CD4+ naive, central memory, regulatory and stem cell-like memory cells. The entirety of the isolated RNA underwent reverse transcription, so expressed TCRB transcripts were sequenced. The method was immunoSEQ multiplex PCR; TCRdb's version includes in-frame clones alone and lacks a portion of them. The repertoire consists of about 400,000 clones, with roughly 13% occurring once and the leading ten covering about 0.01%. V shed 1 base and J 6 bases; nucleotides not matched to a gene: 16. CDR1 is SGHTA and CDR2 is FQGNSA in the germline V gene. There are 19 residues in the CDR3.

The V call is TRBV7-2, the J call TRBJ2-1; the match to TRBD2 covers 9 bases. The TCR sequence derives from a woman in her late teens or twenties with type 1 diabetes. The sample comprised naive CD4+ T cells from blood. CDR3 loop: CASSLVSLGLAGRPNEQFF. The CDR3, as DNA: TGTGCCAGCAGCTTAGTATCCCTGGGGCTAGCGGGGCGCCCCAATGAGCAGTTCTTC.